This TCR beta chain originates from a study of shared clonotypes between healthy human individuals. Study-level findings and limits: The rarefaction results pointed to incomplete sorted-subset sequencing despite large depth.

The ends were cut back, 4 bases at V and 1 base at J, with 22 bases in the middle. Looked up from germline, CDR1 is MDHEN and CDR2 is SYDVKM. This CDR3 comprises 18 residues. Sequenced by immunoSEQ multiplex PCR; TCRdb stores in-frame clones only, minus some. The sample has just over 2,000,000 clones; roughly 94% are singletons. CD45RA-negative memory and CD45RA+ naive subsets were split from the CD4+ cells. Comments on this clone: Antigen specificity is unknown.

Sequenced: naive CD4+ T cells sorted from blood. Subset meaning: CD45RA+ positively selected. The TCR was taken from a man younger than 35 in good health. The rearrangement uses TRBV28 and TRBJ1-2, with D perhaps TRBD1 (6 bases). CDR3 bases: TGTGCCAGCAGTTCACAGCCAGGGACATGGGTGTATAACTATGGCTACACCTTC. This sequence encodes CASSSQPGTWVYNYGYTF.